A selection of T cell receptor beta chains follows, all from one sample in a study of shared clonotypes between healthy human individuals. Only in-frame clones appear in the TCRdb table, and some are missing; sequencing was by immunoSEQ multiplex PCR. The sample has millions of clones; 90% to 95% are singletons. The source material was naive CD8+ T cells from PBMCs. The receptors originated from a man between 18 and 29 years old in good health. Some clones in this sample may be carry-over from other donors' samples. The CDR3 runs from the conserved cysteine through the conserved F or W. The D gene is left open where the match is weak. Rows may omit the clone size; those that give it use once, few, many or a size class.

d_gene: -
v_gene: TRBV5-4
j_gene: TRBJ2-5
abundance: -
CDR3nt: TGTGCCAGCAGCCCCTCTCAGGGCGGGGAGACCCAGTACTTC
CDR3aa: CASSPSQGGETQYF

d_gene: -
v_gene: TRBV5-1
j_gene: TRBJ2-7
abundance: -
CDR3nt: TGCGCCAGCAGCCCGGAAGGGACTCACTACGAGCAGTACTTC
CDR3aa: CASSPEGTHYEQYF

d_gene: TRBD2
v_gene: TRBV28
j_gene: TRBJ2-2
abundance: -
CDR3nt: TGTGCCAGCAGTTTAAGCGGGACCGTCACCGGGGAGCTGTTTTTT
CDR3aa: CASSLSGTVTGELFF

d_gene: -
v_gene: TRBV28
j_gene: TRBJ2-7
abundance: -
CDR3nt: TGTGCCAGCAGCCCCGGACAAAGGATAGAGCAGTACTTC
CDR3aa: CASSPGQRIEQYF

d_gene: -
v_gene: TRBV18
j_gene: TRBJ2-3
abundance: -
CDR3nt: TGTGCCAGCTCACCCTTTCCCCGCAGTACAGATACGCAGTATTTT
CDR3aa: CASSPFPRSTDTQYF

d_gene: -
v_gene: TRBV27
j_gene: TRBJ2-7
abundance: -
CDR3nt: TGTGCCAGCAGCGCCCCGGGACTCGGGGCCTACGAGCAGTACTTC
CDR3aa: CASSAPGLGAYEQYF

d_gene: -
v_gene: TRBV28
j_gene: TRBJ2-5
abundance: -
CDR3nt: TGTGCCAGCAGGGCGGGTTTGCGAGAGACCCAGTACTTC
CDR3aa: CASRAGLRETQYF

d_gene: -
v_gene: TRBV10-3
j_gene: TRBJ2-7
abundance: -
CDR3nt: TGTGCCATCAGTAGCCGGACAGCCAACCCATTCGAGCAGTACTTC
CDR3aa: CAISSRTANPFEQYF

d_gene: -
v_gene: TRBV2
j_gene: TRBJ2-5
abundance: -
CDR3nt: TGTGCCAGCAGTGTAACCGGGACGGAGACCCAGTACTTC
CDR3aa: CASSVTGTETQYF

d_gene: -
v_gene: TRBV27
j_gene: TRBJ2-7
abundance: -
CDR3nt: TGTGCCAGCAGTAGTACCCAAGGAGGAGGGCAGGGAGACTCCTACGAGCAGTACTTC
CDR3aa: CASSSTQGGGQGDSYEQYF

d_gene: -
v_gene: TRBV30
j_gene: TRBJ1-2
abundance: once
CDR3nt: TGTGCCTGGATCGGTGAGGCTAACTATGGCTACACCTTC
CDR3aa: CAWIGEANYGYTF

d_gene: -
v_gene: TRBV2
j_gene: TRBJ2-3
abundance: -
CDR3nt: TGTGCCAGCAGTGACCCAGCATCCCCTAGCACAGATACGCAGTATTTT
CDR3aa: CASSDPASPSTDTQYF

d_gene: -
v_gene: TRBV2
j_gene: TRBJ1-2
abundance: -
CDR3nt: TGTGCCCGCACCGGGACACCAAGGGACTATGGCTACACCTTC
CDR3aa: CARTGTPRDYGYTF

d_gene: TRBD2
v_gene: TRBV6-1
j_gene: TRBJ2-1
abundance: -
CDR3nt: TGTGCCAGCAGTGTAACTAGCGTTGGCGCGCAGTTCTTC
CDR3aa: CASSVTSVGAQFF

d_gene: -
v_gene: TRBV29-1
j_gene: TRBJ1-2
abundance: -
CDR3nt: TGCAGCGTTGTGGCCGCCGACTATGGCTACACCTTC
CDR3aa: CSVVAADYGYTF

d_gene: TRBD1
v_gene: TRBV19
j_gene: TRBJ2-7
abundance: -
CDR3nt: TGTGCCAGTCGCCTGAGGGGGACAGGGAGTTTGTACGAGCAGTACTTC
CDR3aa: CASRLRGTGSLYEQYF

d_gene: -
v_gene: TRBV11-2
j_gene: TRBJ1-1
abundance: -
CDR3nt: TGTGCCAGCAGCAGGGGCACGGGCACTGAAGCTTTCTTT
CDR3aa: CASSRGTGTEAFF

d_gene: -
v_gene: TRBV9
j_gene: TRBJ2-2
abundance: -
CDR3nt: TGTGCCAGCAGCGCAAGCGGGACATCCATTACCGGGGAGCTGTTTTTT
CDR3aa: CASSASGTSITGELFF

d_gene: TRBD2
v_gene: TRBV9
j_gene: TRBJ2-1
abundance: -
CDR3nt: TGTGCCAGCAGCGTAGTGTCGGGAGGGAATGAGCAGTTCTTC
CDR3aa: CASSVVSGGNEQFF

d_gene: -
v_gene: TRBV5-1
j_gene: TRBJ2-7
abundance: -
CDR3nt: TGCGCCAGCAGCTTCTTGGACAGCTCCTACGAGCAGTACTTC
CDR3aa: CASSFLDSSYEQYF

d_gene: -
v_gene: TRBV6-1
j_gene: TRBJ2-7
abundance: once
CDR3nt: TGTGCCAGCAGTGAATTTACAGACACCTACGAGCAGTACTTC
CDR3aa: CASSEFTDTYEQYF

d_gene: -
v_gene: TRBV16
j_gene: TRBJ1-2
abundance: -
CDR3nt: TGTGCCAGCACCAGCAGTGCCGATGGCTACACCTTC
CDR3aa: CASTSSADGYTF